This TCR beta chain is drawn from a study of Graves' ophthalmopathy and Graves' hyperthyroidism. Study results and limitations: Between ophthalmopathy and stable hyperthyroidism, a 13-signature model drew a separation with about 85% sensitivity and just under 83% specificity.

Transcripts of RNA were the source for amplifying TCR beta CDR3 regions. An initial RT-PCR round employing HTBI primers preceded a second-round multiplex PCR. One entry per CDR3 protein results from TCRdb running MiXCR on the multiplex PCR reads. The repertoire has approximately 160,000 distinct CDR3 sequences, around two fifths of them found once; the top ten carry around 5.8%. Ophthalmopathy cases showed moderate-to-severe activity, scoring CAS ≥3 and NOSPECS ≥4, with duration under 3 months. Clinicians diagnosed using symptoms, serum thyroxine, TRAb, thyroid ultrasound and orbital computed tomography. Fresh peripheral blood (about 10 ml) yielded the PBMCs. This CDR3 region has 14 residues. The V end lost 4 bases, the J end lost 5 bases, and 11 bases lay between the germline ends. On this clonotype: Its antigen is unidentified.

The sample comprised peripheral blood. This rearrangement joins TRBV12-3 or TRBV12-4 to TRBJ2-2; D ambiguous. This TCR derives from a woman between 40 and 55 years old with Graves' ophthalmopathy. The CDR3 sequence is CASSSNPETGELFF. CDR3 in DNA: TGTGCCAGCAGTTCCAACCCGGAAACCGGGGAGCTGTTTTTT.